This T cell receptor (beta chain) emerged from a study of cytomegalovirus exposure and HLA in healthy donors. For the study at large: About 85 million unique TCRs from HLA-typed donors were held in an early release of data.

PCR employed 60 Vbeta and 13 Jbeta primers. Generated by immunoSEQ multiplex PCR, the TCRdb table keeps only in-frame clones and is missing some. The data contain 90,000 to 100,000 clones, more than 60% of them seen just once; the ten biggest clones take up 3.9%. A remark on this clone: Additional DNA sequences in this sample encode the identical CDR3.

Germline trimming cut 4 bases from V and 3 bases from J; bases unmatched to any gene: 6. The V gene's germline CDR1 is MGHRA and CDR2 YSYEKL. The CDR3 has 15 residues. The chain uses TRBV4-1 and TRBJ2-7, with 10 positions matching TRBD2. The material sequenced was PBMCs. This sequence originates from a man younger than 45 in good health and CMV-seronegative. CDR3 nucleotides: TGCGCCAGCAGCCGACCCGGGACTAGCGACTACGAGCAGTACTTC. Translation gives CASSRPGTSDYEQYF.